A single sample is the source of the 20 T cell receptor beta chains below, sequenced in a study of T-cell reconstitution after alpha-beta-depleted transplantation in children. A TCRbeta library incorporating unique molecular identifiers was prepared. Each CDR3 protein is one row after TCRdb ran MiXCR on the PCR reads. The table has around 100,000 distinct CDR3 sequences, 6% to 9% seen once. The sequences come from PBMCs, collected before TCRalphabeta/CD19-depleted stem cell transplant. All receptors come from a boy between 2 and 10 years old with acute lymphoblastic leukemia, due to receive a stem cell transplant.

This clonotype was seen at least ten times. This sequence joins TRBV2 and TRBJ1-2, with TRBD1 matching 9 bases. This CDR3 is 13 amino acids long. Germline CDR1 and CDR2: SNHLY and FYNNEI. With 8 bases clipped from V and 2 bases from J, the junction kept 3 bases outside the gene matches. CDR3 in amino acids: CASADRGNYGYTF. The CDR3 DNA reads TGTGCCAGCGCGGACAGGGGAAACTATGGCTACACCTTC.

This clonotype was counted between two and nine times. The rearrangement joins TRBV5-1 to TRBJ2-3; either TRBD1 or TRBD2 may fit D (5 bases each). Germline V gives CDR1 SGHRS, CDR2 YFSETQ. This CDR3 region has 15 residues. The V end was cut by 4 bases, the J end by 2 bases, with 14 bases between. DNA for the CDR3: TGCGCCAGCAGCCAAAACCGGGGCTACACAGATACGCAGTATTTT. Translating gives CASSQNRGYTDTQYF.

V usage is TRBV4-2 and J usage is TRBJ2-7; tentatively, D is TRBD1 (6 bases). V lost 1 base and J 1 base, leaving 23 bases between the germline ends. This CDR3 spans 19 amino acids. Germline V gene lookup returns CDR1 LGHNA and CDR2 YNFKEQ. The CDR3 DNA sequence: TGTGCCAGCAGCCAAGCCCCCGGAATCACAGGGTTTGGATCCTACGAGCAGTACTTC. Protein: CASSQAPGITGFGSYEQYF.

Only a few counts were recorded for this clonotype. The chain carries TRBV3-1 and TRBJ1-6; no clear D. The CDR3 is made up of 14 amino acids. CDR1 and CDR2 (germline): LGHDT, YNNKEL (reference sequence). V lost 4 bases to trimming and J lost 5 bases, with 9 bases between them. DNA for the CDR3: TGTGCCAGCAGCCTTCAGGCGAATAATTCACCCCTCCACTTT. It codes for CASSLQANNSPLHF.

V is TRBV9 and J is TRBJ1-1, with D possibly being TRBD1 (5 bases). This CDR3 spans 17 amino acids. The V end lost 3 bases, the J end lost 1 base, and 19 bases lay between the germline ends. Germline CDR1 reads SGDLS; CDR2 reads YYNGEE. CDR3 nucleotide sequence: TGTGCCAGCAGCGAGGCCCTTAATCTGGGGGGGAACACTGAAGCTTTCTTT. It encodes CASSEALNLGGNTEAFF.

This clonotype showed up just a few times. The V gene is TRBV5-1, the J gene TRBJ2-3; 7 bases align to TRBD2. The CDR3 covers 15 residues. From germline, CDR1 is SGHRS and CDR2 YFSETQ. J gave up 4 bases and V 4 bases, and 9 bases lay outside the gene matches. The CDR3 DNA reads as TGCGCCAGCAGCAGCGGGACCACCGGCCCAGATACGCAGTATTTT. Protein: CASSSGTTGPDTQYF.

This clonotype has only a few counts. The V call is TRBV10-2, the J call TRBJ1-2; D is ambiguous. The length of the CDR3 is 14 residues. Germline V gene lookup returns CDR1 WSHSY and CDR2 SAAADI. Between the trimmed V and J ends, which lost 2 bases and 4 bases, there was a span of 11 bases. CDR3 sequence (DNA): TGCGCCAGCAGTGAGCTGGGTGGGAGCTATGGCTACACCTTC. It encodes CASSELGGSYGYTF.

The sample holds many counts of this clonotype. The V gene is TRBV5-1, the J gene TRBJ2-3, with 8 nucleotides matching TRBD1. From germline, CDR1 is SGHRS and CDR2 YFSETQ. The CDR3 runs to 15 residues. With 1 base clipped from V and 10 bases from J, the junction kept 11 bases outside the gene matches. The CDR3 spells CASSLWAGGDLPQYF. CDR3 DNA sequence: TGCGCCAGCAGCTTGTGGGCAGGGGGCGATTTACCGCAGTATTTT.

At least ten counts were recorded for this clonotype. The chain joins TRBV7-2 to TRBJ2-1; D is possibly TRBD2 (6 bases). This CDR3 is built from 16 residues. Per the germline V gene, CDR1 is SGHTA and CDR2 is FQGNSA. Trimming took off 5 bases at V and 8 bases at J, with 22 bases between the two ends. The CDR3 reads CASSPRGSAQIHEQFF. The CDR3 DNA reads as TGTGCCAGCAGCCCTCGGGGGTCGGCCCAAATCCATGAGCAGTTCTTC.

This rearrangement joins TRBV29-1 to TRBJ2-2; a weak D match, TRBD1 (5 bases). Trimming removed 6 bases at V and 3 bases at J, with 14 bases between. Germline V gene lookup returns CDR1 SQVTM and CDR2 ANQGSEA. This CDR3 comprises 14 residues. The CDR3 protein is CSVYTGIHTGELFF. The CDR3 DNA follows: TGCAGCGTCTATACAGGCATTCACACCGGGGAGCTGTTTTTT.

The chain links TRBV13 to TRBJ1-2; D gene uncertain. The germline gives CDR1 PRHDT, CDR2 FYEKMQ (reference sequence). The CDR3 loop spans 15 amino acids. The ends were cut back, 4 bases at V and 0 bases at J, with 12 bases in the middle. The CDR3 protein is CASSSKGYTNYGYTF. CDR3 nucleotides: TGTGCCAGCAGCTCCAAGGGCTATACTAACTATGGCTACACCTTC. The full variable domain, in which reference TRBV13 and TRBJ1-2 provide the parts outside the CDR3, is AAGVIQSPRHLIKEKRETATLKCYPIPRHDTVYWYQQGPGQDPQFLISFYEKMQSDKGSIPDRFSAQQFSDYHSELNMSSLELGDSALYFCASSSKGYTNYGYTFGSGTRLTVV.

The chain combines TRBV6-5 with TRBJ2-1; 11 bases are shared with TRBD2. The CDR3 is made up of 18 amino acids. With 0 bases clipped from V and 4 bases from J, the junction kept 8 bases outside the gene matches. Germline CDR1 reads MNHEY; CDR2 reads SVGAGI. In DNA form, the CDR3 reads TGTGCCAGCAGTTACTCGATAGCGGGAGGGGGCCGATACAATGAGCAGTTCTTC. Protein product: CASSYSIAGGGRYNEQFF.

There are many counts of this clonotype. J is TRBJ2-6 and V is TRBV10-3; D is unclear. The germline gives CDR1 ENHRY, CDR2 SYGVKD. CDR3 size: 13 residues. Trimming removed 3 bases from V and 3 bases from J, with 3 bases in between. CDR3 nucleotides: TGTGCCATCAGTGACGGTGGGGCCAACGTCCTGACTTTC. Protein product: CAISDGGANVLTF.

This clonotype showed up just a few times. The V and J genes are TRBV10-3 and TRBJ1-5; D gene uncertain. The CDR3 covers 12 residues. The germline V and J ends were trimmed by 2 bases and 9 bases, with 8 bases remaining between them. Germline V gene lookup returns CDR1 ENHRY and CDR2 SYGVKD. CDR3 amino acids: CAISEDLRPQHF. The CDR3 bases are TGTGCCATCAGTGAGGACTTGCGGCCCCAGCATTTT.

This chain's CDR3 is CASSQDVFNEKLFF. The DNA of the CDR3 is TGTGCCAGCAGCCAAGATGTGTTTAATGAAAAACTGTTTTTT. This sequence joins TRBV3-1 and TRBJ1-4, with D hard to call. CDR1 and CDR2 from the germline V gene are LGHDT and YNNKEL (reference sequence). This CDR3 has 14 residues. V dropped 0 bases and J dropped 4 bases, with 6 bases sitting between them. Full variable domain (remainder filled in from reference TRBV3-1 and TRBJ1-4): DTAVSQTPKYLVTQMGNDKSIKCEQNLGHDTMYWYKQDSKKFLKIMFSYNNKELIINETVPNRFSPKSPDKAHLNLHINSLELGDSAVYFCASSQDVFNEKLFFGSGTQLSVL.

This clonotype was detected once. The J gene is TRBJ2-2, the V gene TRBV5-5; 7 bases agree with TRBD1. Germline assignment: CDR1 SGHKS and CDR2 YYEKEE (reference sequence). This CDR3 comprises 14 residues. Trimming at V came to 9 bases and at J to 4 bases, leaving 9 bases not matched to a gene. The CDR3 sequence: CAMSPGQLTGELFF. The CDR3 region has the DNA TGTGCCATGAGCCCGGGACAGCTCACCGGGGAGCTGTTTTTT.

This clonotype was seen more than once but under ten times. This chain connects TRBV5-1 to TRBJ1-1; unclear D gene. The germline V and J ends were trimmed by 0 bases and 0 bases, with 9 bases remaining between them. The CDR3 is 15 residues long. From germline, CDR1 is SGHRS and CDR2 YFSETQ. CDR3 nucleotide sequence: TGCGCCAGCAGCTTGGAGCGGCCCATGAACACTGAAGCTTTCTTT. Residues: CASSLERPMNTEAFF.

Points on this clonotype: Relative to the germline gene, one junction end is altered; a read error may explain this. The chain couples TRBV3-1 to TRBJ2-3, with D hard to call. The V gene's germline CDR1 is LGHDT and CDR2 YNNKEL (reference sequence). CDR3 length: 15 amino acids. CDR3 in DNA: TGTGCCACCAGCAATCCCGTCTTAAGCACAGATACGCAGTATTTT. This sequence encodes CATSNPVLSTDTQYF.

The table lists this clonotype with many counts. The CDR3 sequence: CASSQLRDRAYEQYF. The CDR3, as DNA: TGCGCCAGCAGCCAGCTCCGGGACAGGGCCTACGAGCAGTACTTC. V and J are TRBV4-1 and TRBJ2-7, with 9 bases matching TRBD1. The V gene's germline CDR1 is MGHRA and CDR2 YSYEKL. This CDR3 has 15 amino acids. V was clipped by 3 bases and J by 2 bases; unmatched bases: 5.

The genes are TRBV19 and TRBJ2-6; D possibly corresponds to TRBD1 (5 bases). Trimming pared 6 bases from V and 0 bases from J, leaving 18 bases between. The CDR3 length is 18 residues. Germline-derived CDR1 and CDR2 are LNHDA and SQIVND (reference sequence). CDR3 in DNA: TGTGCCAGTAGACAGGCGATTGTATCTTTCTCTGGGGCCAACGTCCTGACTTTC. Translation: CASRQAIVSFSGANVLTF. Based on the CDR3 plus reference TRBV19 and TRBJ2-6, the full variable domain is DGGITQSPKYLFRKEGQNVTLSCEQNLNHDAMYWYRQDPGQGLRLIYYSQIVNDFQKGDIAEGYSVSREKKESFPLTVTSAQKNPTAFYLCASRQAIVSFSGANVLTFGAGSRLTVL.